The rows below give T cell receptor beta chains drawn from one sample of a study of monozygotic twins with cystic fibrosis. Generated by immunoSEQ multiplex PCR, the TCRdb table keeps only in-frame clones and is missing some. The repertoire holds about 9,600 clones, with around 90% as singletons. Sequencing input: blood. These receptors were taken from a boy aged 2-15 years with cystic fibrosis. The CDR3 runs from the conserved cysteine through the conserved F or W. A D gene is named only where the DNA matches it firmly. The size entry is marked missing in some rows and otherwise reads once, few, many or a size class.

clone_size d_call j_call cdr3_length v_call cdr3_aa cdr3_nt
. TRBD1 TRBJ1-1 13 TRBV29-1 CSVGDRGFTEAFF TGCAGCGTTGGCGACAGGGGGTTCACTGAAGCTTTCTTT
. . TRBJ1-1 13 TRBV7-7 CASSSDRNTEAFF TGTGCCAGCAGCTCTGACAGGAACACTGAAGCTTTCTTT
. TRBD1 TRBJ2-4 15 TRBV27 CASRYQGADKNIQYF TGTGCCAGCAGATACCAGGGGGCGGACAAAAACATTCAGTACTTC
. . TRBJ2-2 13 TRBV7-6 CASSLEVAGELFF TGTGCCAGCAGCTTAGAAGTCGCCGGGGAGCTGTTTTTT
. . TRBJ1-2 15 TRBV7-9 CASRPSGKEAYGYTF TGTGCCAGCAGGCCAAGTGGCAAGGAGGCCTATGGCTACACCTTC
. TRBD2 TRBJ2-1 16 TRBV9 CASSVASGGGIGQQFF TGTGCCAGCAGCGTAGCTAGCGGGGGGGGCATAGGACAGCAGTTCTTC
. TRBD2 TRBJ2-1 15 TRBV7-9 CASSVAASGNNEQFF TGTGCCAGCAGCGTCGCAGCTAGCGGAAACAATGAGCAGTTCTTC
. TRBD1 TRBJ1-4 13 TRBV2 CASSRDSDEKLFF TGTGCCAGCAGTAGGGACAGTGACGAAAAACTGTTTTTT
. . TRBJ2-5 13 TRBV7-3 CASSSGHQETQYF TGTGCCAGCAGCTCGGGTCACCAAGAGACCCAGTACTTC
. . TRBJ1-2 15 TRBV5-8 CASSLWSAGFNGYTF TGTGCCAGCAGCTTGTGGAGTGCAGGGTTTAATGGCTACACCTTC
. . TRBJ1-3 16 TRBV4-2 CASSQAGTTTGNTIYF TGTGCCAGCAGCCAAGCTGGCACGACCACTGGAAACACCATATATTTT
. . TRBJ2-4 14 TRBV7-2 CASSLDRAKNIQYF TGTGCCAGCAGCTTGGACAGAGCCAAAAACATTCAGTACTTC
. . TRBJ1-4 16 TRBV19 CASSIGGRGLGEKLFF TGTGCCAGTAGTATAGGCGGGCGGGGGCTCGGTGAAAAACTGTTTTTT
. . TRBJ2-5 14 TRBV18 CASSPPAGWETQYF TGTGCCAGCTCACCACCGGCCGGGTGGGAGACCCAGTACTTC
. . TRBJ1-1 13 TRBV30 CAWSVRGNTEAFF TGTGCCTGGAGTGTACGTGGGAACACTGAAGCTTTCTTT
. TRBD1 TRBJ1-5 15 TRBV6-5 CASSRGTGSNQPQHF TGTGCCAGCAGCCGGGGGACAGGTAGCAATCAGCCCCAGCATTTT
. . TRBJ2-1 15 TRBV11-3 CASSLDNGGRNEQFF TGTGCCAGCAGCTTAGATAATGGGGGGCGTAATGAGCAGTTCTTC
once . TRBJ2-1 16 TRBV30 CAWSVRAGGIRNEQFF TGTGCCTGGAGTGTACGGGCAGGGGGGATTAGGAATGAGCAGTTCTTC
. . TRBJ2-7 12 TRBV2 CASSEASGEQYF TGTGCCAGCAGTGAAGCCAGCGGCGAGCAGTACTTC
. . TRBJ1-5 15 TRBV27 CASSLSGQPNQPQHF TGTGCCAGCAGTTTATCGGGACAACCCAATCAGCCCCAGCATTTT
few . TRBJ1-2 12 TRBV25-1 CAAPPRRRGYTF TGTGCCGCCCCCCCCAGGAGGAGAGGCTACACCTTC
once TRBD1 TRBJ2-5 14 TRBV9 CASSAGTDQETQYF TGTGCCAGCAGCGCTGGGACAGACCAAGAGACCCAGTACTTC
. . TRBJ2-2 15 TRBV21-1 CASTLRAPNTGELFF TGTGCCAGCACCCTACGGGCACCGAACACCGGGGAGCTGTTTTTT
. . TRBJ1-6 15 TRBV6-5 CASSYSRSYNSPLHF TGTGCCAGCAGTTACTCCCGCTCCTATAATTCACCCCTCCACTTT
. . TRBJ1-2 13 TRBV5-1 CASSQTRGYGYTF TGCGCCAGCAGTCAGACAAGGGGGTATGGCTACACCTTC
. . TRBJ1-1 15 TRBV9 CASSEQVDIITEAFF TGTGCCAGCAGCGAGCAGGTGGATATAATCACTGAAGCTTTCTTT
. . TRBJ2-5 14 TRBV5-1 CASSLWRVGETQYF TGCGCCAGCAGCTTGTGGAGGGTCGGTGAGACCCAGTACTTC
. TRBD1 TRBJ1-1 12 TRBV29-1 CSVMTGTTEAFF TGCAGCGTCATGACAGGGACCACTGAAGCTTTCTTT
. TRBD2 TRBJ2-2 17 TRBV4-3 CASSQEIASGHTGELFF TGCGCCAGCAGCCAAGAGATTGCTAGCGGGCACACCGGGGAGCTGTTTTTT
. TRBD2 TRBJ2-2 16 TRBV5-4 CASSLMRGTSTGELFF TGTGCCAGCAGCTTGATGAGGGGGACTAGCACCGGGGAGCTGTTTTTT
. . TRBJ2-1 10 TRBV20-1 CSASLVEQFF TGCAGTGCTAGCTTAGTGGAGCAGTTCTTC
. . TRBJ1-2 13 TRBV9 CASSPRHIHGYTF TGTGCCAGCAGCCCGCGACATATCCATGGCTACACCTTC
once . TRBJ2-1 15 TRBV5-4 CASSLGQELYNEQFF TGTGCCAGCAGCTTGGGACAGGAACTTTACAATGAGCAGTTCTTC
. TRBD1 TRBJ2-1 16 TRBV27 CASSLLAGTGQEEQFF TGTGCCAGCAGTCTATTAGCAGGGACAGGGCAGGAGGAGCAGTTCTTC
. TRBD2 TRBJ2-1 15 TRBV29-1 CSVEGPGLDYNEQFF TGCAGCGTTGAAGGGCCAGGACTAGACTACAATGAGCAGTTCTTC
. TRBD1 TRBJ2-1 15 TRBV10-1 CASSELDRGLNEQFF TGCGCCAGCAGTGAGTTGGACAGGGGGCTCAATGAGCAGTTCTTC
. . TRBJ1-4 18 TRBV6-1 CASSDPYTFLGTNEKLFF TGTGCCAGCAGTGATCCCTACACATTTCTGGGAACTAATGAAAAACTGTTTTTT
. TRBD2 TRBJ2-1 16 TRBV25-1 CASSIRGGASYNEQFF TGTGCCAGCAGCATCCGCGGGGGGGCTTCCTACAATGAGCAGTTCTTC
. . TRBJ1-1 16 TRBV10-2 CASSELVTAMNTEAFF TGCGCCAGCAGTGAGTTGGTAACCGCGATGAACACTGAAGCTTTCTTT
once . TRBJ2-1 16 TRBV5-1 CASSLQAGSSYNEQFF TGCGCCAGCAGCCTACAGGCGGGAAGCTCCTACAATGAGCAGTTCTTC
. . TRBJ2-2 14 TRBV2 CASTEVQAGGELFF TGTGCCAGCACCGAGGTACAGGCGGGCGGGGAGCTGTTTTTT
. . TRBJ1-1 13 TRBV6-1 CASSITRQSEAFF TGTGCCAGCAGCATCACTCGACAGTCTGAAGCTTTCTTT
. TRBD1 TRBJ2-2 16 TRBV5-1 CASSLAGQGLTGELFF TGCGCCAGCAGCTTGGCCGGACAGGGATTAACCGGGGAGCTGTTTTTT
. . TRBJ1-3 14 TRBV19 CASSFWGSGNTIYF TGTGCCAGTAGTTTTTGGGGCTCTGGAAACACCATATATTTT
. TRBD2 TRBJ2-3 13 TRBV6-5 CATQTSSTDTQYF TGTGCCACCCAGACTAGCAGCACAGATACGCAGTATTTT
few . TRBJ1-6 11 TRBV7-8 CASSLGSPLHF TGTGCCAGCAGCTTAGGTTCACCCCTCCACTTT
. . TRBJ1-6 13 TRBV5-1 CASSFTGDSPLHF TGCGCCAGCAGCTTCACCGGGGATTCACCCCTCCACTTT
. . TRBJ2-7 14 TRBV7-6 CASSLGGRPYEQYF TGTGCCAGCAGCTTAGGAGGGAGGCCCTACGAGCAGTACTTC
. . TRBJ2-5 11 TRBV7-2 CASSSVETQYF TGTGCCAGCAGCTCCGTCGAGACCCAGTACTTC
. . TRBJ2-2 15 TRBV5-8 CASNSFPDNTGELFF TGTGCCAGCAATTCTTTCCCGGATAACACCGGGGAGCTGTTTTTT
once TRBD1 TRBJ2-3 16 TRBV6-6 CASSYSGTGALLAQYF TGTGCCAGCAGTTACTCCGGGACAGGCGCCCTTTTGGCGCAGTATTTT
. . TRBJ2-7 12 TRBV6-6 CATKRVEGEQYF TGTGCCACCAAGCGGGTCGAAGGGGAGCAGTACTTC
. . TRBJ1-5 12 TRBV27 CASSFVNQPQHF TGTGCCAGCAGTTTTGTGAATCAGCCCCAGCATTTT
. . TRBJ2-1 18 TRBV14 CASSQVQALGIRIPGKFF TGTGCCAGCAGCCAAGTTCAGGCGTTGGGTATCCGCATCCCGGGCAAGTTCTTC